This T cell receptor beta chain appears in the sequencing data of a study of molecular identifiers for immune sequencing clone quantification. This clonotype was detected many times. The target antigen is unknown. In preparing bulk TCR libraries, previously described methods and listed TCR primers were used. TCRdb redid the calling of the PCR reads with MiXCR, one entry per CDR3 protein. Of about 65,000 distinct CDR3 sequences detected, 17% appear once; the ten largest clones hold around 1.6%. Findings and limits, study-wide: Clones with over 20 RNA copies captured over 98% of effector molecules but under 1% of naive ones.

Germline CDR1 reads SGHTA; CDR2 reads FQGNSA. CDR3 length: 19 amino acids. Trimming took 1 base from V and 2 from J, leaving 23 bases between them. The chain uses TRBV7-2 and TRBJ2-5, with D possibly being TRBD2 (7 bases). Sequencing was carried out using naive CD8+ T cells from blood, with Jurkat cell RNA spiked in. Subset given: FACS-sorted CD8+CD4-CCR7+CD45RA+ naive T cells. This sequence was found in a human donor in good health. Some libraries in this study had Jurkat cell RNA spiked in. CDR3 nucleotides: TGTGCCAGCAGCTTAGAGGGGGTGGGCCGTCTAGCGGAACAAGAGACCCAGTACTTC. Translated, it gives CASSLEGVGRLAEQETQYF.